This T cell receptor (beta chain) was observed in a study of sequential checkpoint blockade in melanoma. Only in-frame clones appear in the TCRdb table, and some are missing; sequencing was by immunoSEQ multiplex PCR. The sample has approximately 20,000 clones, 25% to 35% seen once; the top ten hold approximately 6.7%. Trimming removed 6 bases from V and 6 bases from J; junction bases left unmatched: 8. Germline lookup yields CDR1 KGHSH and CDR2 LQKENI. CDR3 length equals 13 residues. Treatment meaning: randomized to nivolumab then ipilimumab (arm A) or the reverse (arm B). The count of this clone is one.

This sequence joins TRBV18 and TRBJ2-7; 7 positions agree with TRBD1. This sequence was found in a human donor with melanoma. The sample in question was tumor tissue (inferred from file names), obtained from a patient given nivolumab and ipilimumab in sequence. In DNA, the CDR3 is TGTGCCAGCTCTCAAGGGCGACAGGGCGAGCAGTACTTC. It yields the protein CASSQGRQGEQYF.